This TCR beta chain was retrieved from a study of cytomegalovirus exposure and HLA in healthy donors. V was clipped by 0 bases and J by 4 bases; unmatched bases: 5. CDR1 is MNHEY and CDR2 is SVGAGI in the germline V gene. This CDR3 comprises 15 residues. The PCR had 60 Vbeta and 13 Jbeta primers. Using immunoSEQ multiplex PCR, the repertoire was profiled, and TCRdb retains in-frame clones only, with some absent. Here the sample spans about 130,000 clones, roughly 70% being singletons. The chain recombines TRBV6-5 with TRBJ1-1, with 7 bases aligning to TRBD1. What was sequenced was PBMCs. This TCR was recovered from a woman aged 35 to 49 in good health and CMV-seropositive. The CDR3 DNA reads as TGTGCCAGCAGTTACTCGAAGAGGGGGCGCACTGAAGCTTTCTTT. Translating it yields CASSYSKRGRTEAFF.